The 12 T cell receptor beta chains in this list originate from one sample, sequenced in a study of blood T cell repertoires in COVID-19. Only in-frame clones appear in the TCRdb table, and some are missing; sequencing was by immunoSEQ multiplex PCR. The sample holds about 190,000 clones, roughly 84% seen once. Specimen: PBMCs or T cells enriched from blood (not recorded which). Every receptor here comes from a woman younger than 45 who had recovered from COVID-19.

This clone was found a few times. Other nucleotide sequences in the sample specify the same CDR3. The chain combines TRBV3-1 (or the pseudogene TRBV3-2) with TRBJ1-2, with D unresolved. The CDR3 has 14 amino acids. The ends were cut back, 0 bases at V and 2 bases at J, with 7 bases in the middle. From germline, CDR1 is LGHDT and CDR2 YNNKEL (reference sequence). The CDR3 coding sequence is TGTGCCAGCAGCCAAGATCCGGGGAACTATGGCTACACCTTC. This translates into CASSQDPGNYGYTF.

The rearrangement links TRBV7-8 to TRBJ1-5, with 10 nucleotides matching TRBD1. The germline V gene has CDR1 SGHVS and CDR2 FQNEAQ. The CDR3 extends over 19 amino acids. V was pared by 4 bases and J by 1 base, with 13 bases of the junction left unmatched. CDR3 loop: CASSSPRDRGLASNQPQHF. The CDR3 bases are TGTGCCAGCAGCTCCCCCCGGGACAGGGGCCTGGCGAGCAATCAGCCCCAGCATTTT.

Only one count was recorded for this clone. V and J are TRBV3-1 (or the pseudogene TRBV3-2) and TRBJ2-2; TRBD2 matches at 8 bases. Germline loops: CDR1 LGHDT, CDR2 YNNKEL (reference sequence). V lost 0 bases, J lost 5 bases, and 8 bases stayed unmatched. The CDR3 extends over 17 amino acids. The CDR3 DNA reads TGTGCCAGCAGCCAAGAACCGGGACTAGTTCGGACCGGGGAGCTGTTTTTT. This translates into CASSQEPGLVRTGELFF.

The CDR3 sequence is CSVEEAESYEQFF. The CDR3 DNA reads as TGCAGCGTTGAGGAGGCCGAGTCATATGAGCAGTTCTTC. V is TRBV29-1 and J is TRBJ2-1, with D possibly matching TRBD2 (5 bases). From germline, CDR1 is SQVTM and CDR2 ANQGSEA. The CDR3 has 13 amino acids. Trimming shortened V by 3 bases and J by 8 bases, and 14 bases separated the two germline ends.

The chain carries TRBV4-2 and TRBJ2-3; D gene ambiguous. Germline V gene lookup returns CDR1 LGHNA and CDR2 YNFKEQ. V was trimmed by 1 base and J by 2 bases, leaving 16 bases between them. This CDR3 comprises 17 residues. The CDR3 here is CASSQVRSNPNTDTQYF. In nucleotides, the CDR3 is TGTGCCAGCAGCCAAGTCCGCAGTAACCCCAACACAGATACGCAGTATTTT.

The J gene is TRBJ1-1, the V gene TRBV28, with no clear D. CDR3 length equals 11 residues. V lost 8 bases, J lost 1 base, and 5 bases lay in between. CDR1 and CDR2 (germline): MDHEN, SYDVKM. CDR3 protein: CASLKNTEAFF. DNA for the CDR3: TGTGCCAGCCTTAAGAACACTGAAGCTTTCTTT.

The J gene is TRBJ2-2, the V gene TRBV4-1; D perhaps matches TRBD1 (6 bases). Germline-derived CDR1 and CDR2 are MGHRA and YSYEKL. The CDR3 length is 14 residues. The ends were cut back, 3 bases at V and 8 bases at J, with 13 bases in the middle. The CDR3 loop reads CASSHNRQVGELFF. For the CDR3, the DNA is TGCGCCAGCAGCCACAACCGACAGGTTGGGGAGCTGTTTTTT.

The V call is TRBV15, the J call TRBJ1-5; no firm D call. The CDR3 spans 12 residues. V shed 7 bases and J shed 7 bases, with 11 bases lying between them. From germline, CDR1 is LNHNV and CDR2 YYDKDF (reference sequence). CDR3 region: CATTAGGQPQHF. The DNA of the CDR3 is TGTGCCACCACGGCAGGAGGACAGCCCCAGCATTTT.

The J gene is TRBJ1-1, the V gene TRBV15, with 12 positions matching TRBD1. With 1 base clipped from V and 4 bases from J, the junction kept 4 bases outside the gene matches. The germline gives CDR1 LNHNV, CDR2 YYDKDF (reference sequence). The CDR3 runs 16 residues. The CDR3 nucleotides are TGTGCCACCAGCAGAGGGGGACAGGGGGCTTTCACTGAAGCTTTCTTT. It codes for CATSRGGQGAFTEAFF.

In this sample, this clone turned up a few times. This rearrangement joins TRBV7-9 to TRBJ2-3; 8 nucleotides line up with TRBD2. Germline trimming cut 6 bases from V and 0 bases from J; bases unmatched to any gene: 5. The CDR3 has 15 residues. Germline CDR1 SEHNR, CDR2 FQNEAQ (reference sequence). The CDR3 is CASRWTSSSTDTQYF. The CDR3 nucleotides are TGTGCCAGCAGATGGACTAGCAGTAGCACAGATACGCAGTATTTT.

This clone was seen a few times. CDR3 nucleotides: TGCGCCAGCAGCCAAGAACCGGGACTAGCGGGGGTCTCGTACAATGAGCAGTTCTTC. Its protein product is CASSQEPGLAGVSYNEQFF. This chain uses TRBV4-1 with TRBJ2-1; 14 bases are a match to TRBD2. Unmatched junction bases numbered 8, after V lost 0 bases and J lost 4 bases. The germline CDR1 and CDR2 sequences are MGHRA and YSYEKL. The CDR3 spans 19 residues.

CDR3 nucleotides: TGCGCCAGCCGCTGGTACGGGAGCTCCTACGAGCAGTACTTC. It is translated as CASRWYGSSYEQYF. The chain carries TRBV5-1 and TRBJ2-7, with D tentatively TRBD2 (6 bases). Germline CDR1 is SGHRS and CDR2 is YFSETQ. The CDR3 totals 14 residues. V was trimmed by 7 bases and J by 0 bases, leaving 14 bases between them.